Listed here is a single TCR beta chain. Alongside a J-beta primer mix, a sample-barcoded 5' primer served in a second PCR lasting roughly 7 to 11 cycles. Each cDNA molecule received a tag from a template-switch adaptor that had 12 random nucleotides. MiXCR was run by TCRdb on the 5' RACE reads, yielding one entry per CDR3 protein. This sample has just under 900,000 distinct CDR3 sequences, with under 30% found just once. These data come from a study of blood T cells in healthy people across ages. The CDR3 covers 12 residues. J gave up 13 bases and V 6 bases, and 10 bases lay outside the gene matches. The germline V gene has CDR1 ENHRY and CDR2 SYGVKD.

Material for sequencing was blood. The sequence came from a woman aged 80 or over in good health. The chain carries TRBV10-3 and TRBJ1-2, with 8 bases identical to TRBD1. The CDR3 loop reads CAISDRGLGFTF. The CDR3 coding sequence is TGTGCCATCAGCGACAGGGGTCTAGGTTTCACCTTC.